A single sample is the source of the 28 T cell receptor beta chains below, sequenced in a study of T cells in localized non-small cell lung cancer. Using immunoSEQ multiplex PCR, the repertoire was profiled, and TCRdb retains in-frame clones only, with some absent. The data contain tens of thousands of clones, around 79% of them seen just once; the ten biggest clones take up 17%. This material consisted of peripheral blood, taken before any cancer treatment. The receptors originated from a male donor aged 60 or over with stage III squamous cell lung carcinoma.

V gene TRBV19 combines with J gene TRBJ1-1; tentatively, D is TRBD1 (6 bases). The V end lost 5 bases, the J end lost 6 bases, and 13 bases lay between the germline ends. The V gene's germline CDR1 is LNHDA and CDR2 SQIVND (reference sequence). The CDR3 consists of 13 residues. CDR3 in amino acids: CASSPRGTPEAFF. CDR3 nucleotide sequence: TGTGCCAGTAGTCCCAGGGGAACGCCTGAAGCTTTCTTT.

The chain employs TRBV19 and TRBJ2-6; unclear D gene. The germline V gene has CDR1 LNHDA and CDR2 SQIVND (reference sequence). The CDR3 sequence is 15 residues long. V lost 7 bases and J 0 bases, leaving 10 bases between the germline ends. CDR3 residues: CASKAGHSGANVLTF. The CDR3 DNA sequence: TGTGCCAGTAAAGCCGGGCACTCTGGGGCCAACGTCCTGACTTTC.

The V call is TRBV2, the J call TRBJ1-5, with a possible D match to TRBD1 (6 bases). The CDR3 sequence is 14 residues long. Germline V CDR1 and CDR2: SNHLY, FYNNEI. V gave up 7 bases and J gave up 4 bases, with 14 bases separating them. CDR3 sequence (DNA): TGTGCCAGCACCCAACAGGGTGAGAATCAGCCCCAGCATTTT. Its translation is CASTQQGENQPQHF. Together with reference TRBV2 and TRBJ1-5, the CDR3 gives the full variable domain: EPEVTQTPSHQVTQMGQEVILRCVPISNHLYFYWYRQILGQKVEFLVSFYNNEISEKSEIFDDQFSVERPDGSNFTLKIRSTKLEDSAMYFCASTQQGENQPQHFGDGTRLSIL.

The chain is built from TRBV10-3 and TRBJ2-1, with 7 nucleotides matching TRBD1. CDR1 is ENHRY, CDR2 SYGVKD, per germline. V was clipped by 10 bases and J by 7 bases; unmatched bases: 1. The CDR3 spans 10 residues. CDR3 DNA sequence: TGTGCCACCAGGGGGAATGAGCAGTTCTTC. Protein product: CATRGNEQFF.

V is TRBV6-1 and J is TRBJ1-2; tentatively, D is TRBD1 (5 bases). This CDR3 has 13 amino acids. Trimming cost V 5 bases and J 8 bases, with 15 bases left between them. Germline V gene lookup returns CDR1 MNHNS and CDR2 SASEGT. CDR3 nucleotide sequence: TGTGCCAGCAGTTCTCAGGGCTTCTGGGGCTACACCTTC. Residues: CASSSQGFWGYTF.

The chain is built from TRBV5-6 and TRBJ2-1; possibly TRBD1 for D (6 bases). CDR1 is SGHDT and CDR2 is YYEEEE in the germline V gene. The V end lost 5 bases, the J end lost 4 bases, and 19 bases lay between the germline ends. This CDR3 contains 16 residues. The CDR3 loop is CASRRLGATLYNEQFF. In DNA form, the CDR3 reads TGTGCCAGCAGACGATTGGGGGCGACGCTGTACAATGAGCAGTTCTTC.

The chain recombines TRBV2 with TRBJ2-1, with D possibly TRBD1 on 6 matching bases. CDR3 length equals 15 residues. Trimming left V 2 bases short and J 0 bases short, with 8 bases between. Germline V lookup: CDR1 SNHLY, CDR2 FYNNEI. The CDR3, as DNA: TGTGCCAGCAGTGAAAGGGGGAACTCCTACAATGAGCAGTTCTTC. Protein sequence: CASSERGNSYNEQFF. The full variable domain, completed using reference TRBV2 and TRBJ2-1, is EPEVTQTPSHQVTQMGQEVILRCVPISNHLYFYWYRQILGQKVEFLVSFYNNEISEKSEIFDDQFSVERPDGSNFTLKIRSTKLEDSAMYFCASSERGNSYNEQFFGPGTRLTVL.

The genes are TRBV2 and TRBJ2-3; weak D call: TRBD1 (7 bases). Germline loops: CDR1 SNHLY, CDR2 FYNNEI. Trimming stripped 3 bases from V and 4 bases from J, with 11 bases between. The CDR3 totals 14 residues. In nucleotides, the CDR3 is TGTGCCAGCAGTGAGCAGGGGGGCGCAGATACGCAGTATTTT. Encoded protein: CASSEQGGADTQYF.

This chain joins TRBV7-6 and TRBJ2-7; D call uncertain. The CDR3 covers 13 residues. In germline, CDR1 is SGHVS, CDR2 FNYEAQ. V lost 1 base and J lost 3, with 7 bases in between. In nucleotides, the CDR3 is TGTGCCAGCAGCTTAGGCCCTAACTACGAGCAGTACTTC. This gives the protein CASSLGPNYEQYF.

The chain uses TRBV14 and TRBJ2-7; D not resolved. The ends were cut back, 4 bases at V and 3 bases at J, with 7 bases in the middle. Germline lookup yields CDR1 SGHDN and CDR2 FVKESK. The CDR3 length is 12 residues. CDR3: CASSRNYYEQYF. DNA for the CDR3: TGTGCCAGCAGCCGGAATTACTACGAGCAGTACTTC.

The chain carries TRBV19 and TRBJ1-4; 11 nucleotides agree with TRBD1. V lost 4 bases and J lost 8; bases outside the gene matches: 6. Per germline, CDR1 LNHDA and CDR2 SQIVND (reference sequence). This CDR3 has 15 residues. The CDR3 DNA sequence: TGTGCCAGTAGTACTCCCGGGACAGGGGGAGAAAAACTGTTTTTT. The encoded protein is CASSTPGTGGEKLFF.

The CDR3 region has the DNA TGCGCCAGCAGCTTGCACCCCGCAGGTGACAACACTGAAGCTTTCTTT. Its translation is CASSLHPAGDNTEAFF. The chain is built from TRBV5-1 and TRBJ1-1; D unclear. The germline gives CDR1 SGHRS, CDR2 YFSETQ. Trimming cost V 1 base and J 2 bases, with 15 bases left between them. CDR3 length: 16 residues.

The chain joins TRBV7-2 to TRBJ2-1; weak D call: TRBD1 (6 bases). The V end lost 5 bases, the J end lost 7 bases, and 6 bases lay between the germline ends. The CDR3 is made up of 11 amino acids. Looked up from germline, CDR1 is SGHTA and CDR2 is FQGNSA. The CDR3 region is CASSQGNEQFF. The DNA of the CDR3 is TGTGCCAGCAGCCAGGGGAATGAGCAGTTCTTC.

Worth noting for this clone: A junction end diverges from the germline sequence, so it may reflect a read error. The chain recombines TRBV2 with TRBJ1-2; TRBD1 matches at 9 bases. The CDR3 loop spans 15 amino acids. CDR1 is SNHLY, CDR2 FYNNEI, per germline. CDR3 loop: CASREAGQGIYGYTF. CDR3 coding DNA: TGTGCCAGCAGGGAAGCGGGACAGGGTATCTATGGCTACACCTTC.

The chain links TRBV5-4 to TRBJ2-7; D is possibly TRBD1 (6 bases). The CDR3 covers 13 residues. Germline assignment: CDR1 SGHNT and CDR2 YYREEE (reference sequence). V was clipped by 3 bases and J by 3 bases, with 10 bases between them. The CDR3 sequence: CASSSPDSYEQYF. In nucleotides, the CDR3 is TGTGCCAGCAGCTCCCCGGACAGCTACGAGCAGTACTTC.

This chain joins TRBV9 and TRBJ2-2; D uncertain. With 4 bases removed from V and 4 bases from J, the gap between germline ends came to 8 bases. Germline loops: CDR1 SGDLS, CDR2 YYNGEE. CDR3 length equals 13 residues. This CDR3 is CASSSTVTGELFF. In DNA form, the CDR3 reads TGTGCCAGCAGCTCCACAGTCACCGGGGAGCTGTTTTTT.

The V and J genes are TRBV11-2 and TRBJ2-5, with D possibly TRBD1 on 5 matching bases. V was pared by 1 base and J by 6 bases, with 15 bases between. The germline gives CDR1 SGHAT, CDR2 FQNNGV. The CDR3 totals 15 residues. CDR3 sequence reads: CASSLGGQTKKTQYF. CDR3 bases: TGTGCCAGCAGCTTAGGGGGCCAGACGAAAAAGACCCAGTACTTC.

This clone was seen once. The chain carries TRBV7-7 and TRBJ2-7, with D perhaps matching TRBD2 (6 bases). Germline assignment: CDR1 SSHAT and CDR2 FNYEAQ (reference sequence). This CDR3 contains 13 residues. V gave up 2 bases and J gave up 8 bases, with 13 bases separating them. The CDR3 DNA follows: TGTGCCAGCAGCTTATCGGGGGAGAGGAAGCAGTACTTC. Translated: CASSLSGERKQYF.

V usage is TRBV18 and J usage is TRBJ2-7; weak D call: TRBD2 (5 bases). The germline gives CDR1 KGHSH, CDR2 LQKENI. V dropped 3 bases and J dropped 3 bases, with 12 bases sitting between them. The CDR3 length is 14 residues. CDR3 protein: CASSPSREFYEQYF. For the CDR3, the DNA is TGTGCCAGCTCACCGTCGAGGGAATTCTACGAGCAGTACTTC. The entire variable domain, with the rest obtained from reference TRBV18 and TRBJ2-7, is as follows: NAGVMQNPRHLVRRRGQEARLRCSPMKGHSHVYWYRQLPEEGLKFMVYLQKENIIDESGMPKERFSAEFPKEGPSILRIQQVVRGDSAAYFCASSPSREFYEQYFGPGTRLTVT.

This clone showed up just a few times. The V gene is TRBV18, the J gene TRBJ1-2; 9 nucleotides line up with TRBD1. The J segment lost 7 bases and the V segment lost 0 bases, leaving 9 bases of the junction unmatched. The CDR3 length is 16 residues. Germline V gives CDR1 KGHSH, CDR2 LQKENI. This CDR3 is CASSPPALDRGSGYTF. The CDR3 DNA reads as TGTGCCAGCTCACCACCGGCCTTGGACAGGGGATCTGGCTACACCTTC.

The chain combines TRBV6-1 with TRBJ1-2; the D gene is possibly TRBD1 (6 bases). This CDR3 has 14 residues. Germline lookup yields CDR1 MNHNS and CDR2 SASEGT. The V end was cut by 6 bases, the J end by 2 bases, with 13 bases between. This chain's CDR3 is CASSLGDTNYGYTF. The CDR3 region has the DNA TGTGCCAGCAGCTTAGGGGACACCAACTATGGCTACACCTTC.

V usage is TRBV7-8 and J usage is TRBJ1-5; D unclear. Germline CDR1 SGHVS, CDR2 FQNEAQ. CDR3 length: 15 amino acids. The germline V and J ends were trimmed by 6 bases and 0 bases, with 12 bases remaining between them. CDR3 nucleotides: TGTGCCAGCAGTCAGGACGGAATTAGCAATCAGCCCCAGCATTTT. It yields the protein CASSQDGISNQPQHF.

This rearrangement joins TRBV7-9 to TRBJ2-3; TRBD2 aligns across 14 bases. Trimming removed 5 bases from V and 2 bases from J; junction bases left unmatched: 6. CDR1 SEHNR and CDR2 FQNEAQ come from the germline V gene (reference sequence). This CDR3 is built from 17 residues. The chain's CDR3 is CASSTWTSGGSTDTQYF. CDR3 nucleotide sequence: TGTGCCAGCAGCACGTGGACTAGCGGGGGGTCCACAGATACGCAGTATTTT.

V is TRBV2 and J is TRBJ2-7, with unresolved D. The CDR3 covers 12 residues. V was pared by 6 bases and J by 2 bases, with 8 bases between. Germline CDR1 reads SNHLY; CDR2 reads FYNNEI. The CDR3 DNA follows: TGTGCCAGCAGGGACGTGGCCTACGAGCAGTACTTC. Translated: CASRDVAYEQYF.

J is TRBJ2-3 and V is TRBV12-5; D is possibly TRBD2 (6 bases). Looked up from germline, CDR1 is LGHNT and CDR2 is FRNRAP. CDR3 length: 15 residues. The V end was cut by 4 bases, the J end by 2 bases, with 13 bases between. The CDR3 spells CASGSGAIPTDTQYF. In nucleotides, the CDR3 is TGTGCTAGTGGTTCGGGAGCTATCCCCACAGATACGCAGTATTTT.

This chain uses TRBV18 with TRBJ2-4, with 8 bases matching TRBD2. Germline loops: CDR1 KGHSH, CDR2 LQKENI. V was pared by 6 bases and J by 1 base, with 8 bases of the junction left unmatched. This CDR3 has 16 residues. CDR3 nucleotide sequence: TGTGCCAGCTCGCCTCTGACGGGAGGGGCCAAAAACATTCAGTACTTC. It specifies CASSPLTGGAKNIQYF.

The gene calls are TRBV5-1 and TRBJ1-4, with D possibly matching TRBD1 (6 bases). The CDR3 runs to 15 residues. Per the germline V gene, CDR1 is SGHRS and CDR2 is YFSETQ. Between the trimmed V and J ends, which lost 0 bases and 4 bases, there was a span of 10 bases. The CDR3 region has the DNA TGCGCCAGCAGCTTGGACAGGGCCGGTAATGAAAAACTGTTTTTT. Its protein is CASSLDRAGNEKLFF.

The chain links TRBV19 to TRBJ1-1; weak D call: TRBD1 (6 bases). V was cut by 6 bases and J by 1 base, with 12 bases left in between. The CDR3 is made up of 14 amino acids. In germline, CDR1 is LNHDA, CDR2 SQIVND (reference sequence). The DNA for the CDR3 is TGTGCCAGTAGGGAGGACAGATCGAACACTGAAGCTTTCTTT. Its protein is CASREDRSNTEAFF.